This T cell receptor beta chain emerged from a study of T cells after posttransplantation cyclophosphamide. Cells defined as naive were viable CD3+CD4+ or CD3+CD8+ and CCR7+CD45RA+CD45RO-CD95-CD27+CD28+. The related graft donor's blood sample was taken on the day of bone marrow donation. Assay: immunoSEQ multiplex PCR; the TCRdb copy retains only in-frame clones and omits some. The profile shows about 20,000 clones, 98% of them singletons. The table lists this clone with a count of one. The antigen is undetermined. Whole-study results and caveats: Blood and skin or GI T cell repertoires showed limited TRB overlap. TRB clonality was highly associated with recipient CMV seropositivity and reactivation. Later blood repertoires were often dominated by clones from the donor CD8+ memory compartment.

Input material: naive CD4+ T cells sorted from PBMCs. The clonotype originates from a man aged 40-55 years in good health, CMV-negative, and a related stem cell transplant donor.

The CDR3 loop reads CSVESSGGNKRQFF. The CDR3 DNA reads as TGCAGCGTTGAGTCTAGCGGGGGGAATAAACGGCAGTTCTTC. The chain uses TRBV29-1 and TRBJ2-1; TRBD2 matches 11 bases. This CDR3 has 14 residues. Trimming at V came to 3 bases and at J to 12 bases, leaving 10 bases not matched to a gene. The germline gives CDR1 SQVTM, CDR2 ANQGSEA.